Each of the 32 T cell receptor beta chains below was sequenced from the same sample in a study of OX40 agonist ivuxolimab in advanced cancers. TCRdb keeps only in-frame clones here, not all; method: immunoSEQ multiplex PCR. The sample lists 80,000 to 95,000 clones, under 95% occurring once. The sample consisted of CD4+ or CD8+ T cells sorted from blood, taken in a trial of the OX40 agonist ivuxolimab. These receptors all come from an adult with an advanced solid tumor such as melanoma, head and neck, liver or kidney cancer.

This chain uses TRBV6-5 with TRBJ2-3, with 7 positions matching TRBD1. V was pared by 6 bases and J by 1 base, with 4 bases of the junction left unmatched. This CDR3 spans 14 amino acids. Per the germline V gene, CDR1 is MNHEY and CDR2 is SVGAGI. DNA for the CDR3: TGTGCCAGCAGACAGGGGTGGGGCACAGATACGCAGTATTTT. Protein product: CASRQGWGTDTQYF.

The V gene is TRBV10-3, the J gene TRBJ2-7; no reliable D call. CDR3 length equals 12 residues. V was shortened by 2 bases and J by 2 bases, with 4 bases between the two germline ends. Germline CDR1 and CDR2: ENHRY and SYGVKD. CDR3 sequence reads: CAISETAYEQYF. The CDR3 coding sequence is TGTGCCATCAGTGAGACAGCCTACGAGCAGTACTTC.

V is TRBV9 and J is TRBJ2-1; TRBD2 matches at 9 bases. With 4 bases clipped from V and 7 bases from J, the junction kept 15 bases outside the gene matches. The CDR3 contains 17 residues. Germline loops: CDR1 SGDLS, CDR2 YYNGEE. The CDR3: CASSPLGAGGPWNEQFF. The DNA for the CDR3 is TGTGCCAGCAGCCCCCTAGGGGCGGGAGGGCCGTGGAATGAGCAGTTCTTC. Looking up the rest from reference TRBV9 and TRBJ2-1 gives the full variable domain: DSGVTQTPKHLITATGQRVTLRCSPRSGDLSVYWYQQSLDQGLQFLIQYYNGEERAKGNILERFSAQQFPDLHSELNLSSLELGDSALYFCASSPLGAGGPWNEQFFGPGTRLTVL.

This sequence joins TRBV5-1 and TRBJ2-7; a weak D match, TRBD2 (6 bases). The CDR3 contains 14 residues. CDR1 is SGHRS, CDR2 YFSETQ, per germline. V lost 8 bases, J lost 2 bases, and 17 bases lay in between. DNA of the CDR3: TGCGCCAGTCCCCCTGTGGGGGGAACCTACGAGCAGTACTTC. This gives the protein CASPPVGGTYEQYF.

J is TRBJ2-1 and V is TRBV5-4; the D gene is possibly TRBD1 (6 bases). V lost 5 bases, J lost 2 bases, and 14 bases lay in between. CDR1 is SGHNT, CDR2 YYREEE, per germline (reference sequence). The CDR3 is 15 residues long. CDR3 sequence (DNA): TGTGCCAGCAGTCTCGACAGGCCAACCTACAATGAGCAGTTCTTC. The encoded protein is CASSLDRPTYNEQFF.

V and J are TRBV27 and TRBJ2-7; either TRBD1 or TRBD2 may supply D (5 bases each). The germline V gene has CDR1 MNHEY and CDR2 SMNVEV (reference sequence). The CDR3 runs 13 residues. V was pared by 4 bases and J by 2 bases, with 9 bases between. The CDR3 nucleotides are TGTGCCAGCAGTTATGGGGGTCCCTACGAGCAGTACTTC. Amino acids: CASSYGGPYEQYF.

In this sample, this clone turned up once. In DNA form, the CDR3 reads TGCGCCAGCAGCGTACAGGGCCACACAGATACGCAGTATTTT. This sequence encodes CASSVQGHTDTQYF. The chain carries TRBV5-1 and TRBJ2-3; D may be TRBD1 (6 bases). Per the germline V gene, CDR1 is SGHRS and CDR2 is YFSETQ. V lost 4 bases, J lost 2 bases, and 11 bases lay in between. CDR3 length equals 14 residues. Full variable domain (outside the CDR3, taken from reference TRBV5-1 and TRBJ2-3): KAGVTQTPRYLIKTRGQQVTLSCSPISGHRSVSWYQQTPGQGLQFLFEYFSETQRNKGNFPGRFSGRQFSNSRSEMNVSTLELGDSALYLCASSVQGHTDTQYFGPGTRLTVL.

This clone was observed once. The rearrangement joins TRBV30 to TRBJ1-6, with 9 bases that match TRBD1. Germline CDR1 and CDR2: GTSNPN and SVGIG (reference sequence). With V trimmed by 4 bases and J by 10 bases, 5 bases remained unmatched. The length of the CDR3 is 13 residues. The chain's CDR3 is CAWKGQGGSPLHF. The CDR3 DNA reads TGTGCCTGGAAGGGACAGGGAGGCTCACCCCTCCACTTT.

This clone was seen just once. CDR3 DNA: TGTGCCAGCAGTGAAAGCGGGTCAGGCACAGATACGCAGTATTTT. This sequence encodes CASSESGSGTDTQYF. This chain connects TRBV27 to TRBJ2-3; possible D gene TRBD2, 6 bases. Germline V lookup: CDR1 MNHEY, CDR2 SMNVEV (reference sequence). The CDR3 consists of 15 residues. With 5 bases removed from V and 1 base from J, the gap between germline ends came to 13 bases.

This rearrangement joins TRBV7-2 to TRBJ1-5; D call uncertain. Germline V CDR1 and CDR2: SGHTA, FQGNSA. The CDR3 length is 15 residues. V was shortened by 5 bases and J by 12 bases, with 23 bases between the two germline ends. CDR3 in amino acids: CASSQTGSYVPLQHF. The CDR3 DNA sequence: TGTGCCAGCAGCCAAACCGGGTCCTATGTTCCCCTCCAGCATTTT.

This chain links TRBV19 with TRBJ1-1; D ambiguous. The CDR3 extends over 14 amino acids. The germline V gene has CDR1 LNHDA and CDR2 SQIVND (reference sequence). V lost 3 bases and J lost 6, with 14 bases in between. The CDR3: CASSMDAYRPEAFF. CDR3 coding DNA: TGTGCCAGTAGTATGGATGCTTATCGGCCTGAAGCTTTCTTT.

This rearrangement joins TRBV6-5 to TRBJ2-1; D call uncertain. Germline V gives CDR1 MNHEY, CDR2 SVGAGI. Trimming left V 7 bases short and J 6 bases short, with 10 bases between. This CDR3 comprises 12 residues. In nucleotides, the CDR3 is TGTGCCAGCACCACGATCAGCAATGAGCAGTTCTTC. It codes for CASTTISNEQFF.

This chain uses TRBV19 with TRBJ1-5; possible D gene TRBD1, 5 bases. The CDR3 has 14 residues. Trimming took off 3 bases at V and 1 base at J, with 7 bases between the two ends. The V gene's germline CDR1 is LNHDA and CDR2 SQIVND (reference sequence). This CDR3 is CASSMGGSNQPQHF. Written as DNA, the CDR3 is TGTGCCAGTAGTATGGGGGGAAGCAATCAGCCCCAGCATTTT. Together with reference TRBV19 and TRBJ1-5, the CDR3 gives the full variable domain: DGGITQSPKYLFRKEGQNVTLSCEQNLNHDAMYWYRQDPGQGLRLIYYSQIVNDFQKGDIAEGYSVSREKKESFPLTVTSAQKNPTAFYLCASSMGGSNQPQHFGDGTRLSIL.

V gene TRBV18 combines with J gene TRBJ1-5, with 11 bases identical to TRBD1. Per germline, CDR1 KGHSH and CDR2 LQKENI. With V trimmed by 3 bases and J by 4 bases, 2 bases remained unmatched. The CDR3 has 15 amino acids. The CDR3 DNA reads TGTGCCAGCTCACCGGGGACAGGGGGAAATCAGCCCCAGCATTTT. It is translated as CASSPGTGGNQPQHF.

The rearrangement joins TRBV28 to TRBJ1-2, with D hard to call. Germline V gives CDR1 MDHEN, CDR2 SYDVKM. Trimming removed 5 bases from V and 4 bases from J, with 8 bases in between. This CDR3 is 12 amino acids long. CDR3 sequence: CASSGSSYGYTF. CDR3 sequence (DNA): TGTGCCAGCAGTGGGTCAAGCTATGGCTACACCTTC.

The V gene is TRBV28, the J gene TRBJ1-5; D is undetermined. The length of the CDR3 is 15 residues. Germline V lookup: CDR1 MDHEN, CDR2 SYDVKM. V was trimmed by 3 bases and J by 2 bases, leaving 11 bases between them. The CDR3 coding sequence is TGTGCCAGCAGTTTGGTGGCGAGGGGCAATCAGCCCCAGCATTTT. Translated, it gives CASSLVARGNQPQHF. Combining the CDR3 with reference TRBV28 and TRBJ1-5 gives the whole variable domain DVKVTQSSRYLVKRTGEKVFLECVQDMDHENMFWYRQDPGLGLRLIYFSYDVKMKEKGDIPEGYSVSREKKERFSLILESASTNQTSMYLCASSLVARGNQPQHFGDGTRLSIL.

The chain combines TRBV29-1 with TRBJ2-3, with 11 positions matching TRBD1. The CDR3 is 12 amino acids. From germline, CDR1 is SQVTM and CDR2 ANQGSEA. V shed 6 bases, J shed 5 bases, and the junction held 1 base outside the gene matches. The CDR3 DNA sequence: TGCAGCGTGGACAGGGGGCAAGATACGCAGTATTTT. As protein: CSVDRGQDTQYF.

A single count supports this clone. V gene TRBV10-2 combines with J gene TRBJ2-7; D unresolved. The CDR3 totals 11 residues. The V and J ends lost 7 bases and 5 bases respectively, with 9 bases between them. In germline, CDR1 is WSHSY, CDR2 SAAADI. CDR3 sequence (DNA): TGCGCCAGCACCTACAGTGACGAGCAGTACTTC. Its translation: CASTYSDEQYF.

The table lists this clone with a count of one. The rearrangement links TRBV10-3 to TRBJ2-5; 9 bases line up with TRBD1. Germline V gene lookup returns CDR1 ENHRY and CDR2 SYGVKD. The CDR3 runs to 15 residues. The V gene end was trimmed by 3 bases and the J gene end by 2 bases; junction bases not matched to a gene: 4. The CDR3 is CAISEGTGLQETQYF. DNA of the CDR3: TGTGCCATCAGTGAAGGGACAGGGTTGCAAGAGACCCAGTACTTC.

The chain joins TRBV6-1 to TRBJ2-1; D remains unclear. Trimming took off 2 bases at V and 5 bases at J, with 10 bases between the two ends. CDR1 MNHNS and CDR2 SASEGT come from the germline V gene. The CDR3 consists of 14 residues. The CDR3 is CASSERPANNEQFF. The DNA for the CDR3 is TGTGCCAGCAGTGAAAGGCCAGCGAACAATGAGCAGTTCTTC.

The chain is built from TRBV5-1 and TRBJ2-1; maybe TRBD1 (6 bases). The CDR3 consists of 15 residues. Per germline, CDR1 SGHRS and CDR2 YFSETQ. Trimming took 4 bases from V and 8 from J, leaving 19 bases between them. The CDR3 region is CASSETGPAYDEQFF. CDR3 sequence (DNA): TGCGCCAGCAGCGAAACAGGGCCCGCTTACGATGAGCAGTTCTTC.

The chain carries TRBV19 and TRBJ2-5; TRBD1 matches 10 bases. V shed 4 bases, J shed 1 base, and the junction held 6 bases outside the gene matches. Germline assignment: CDR1 LNHDA and CDR2 SQIVND (reference sequence). This CDR3 contains 16 residues. CDR3: CASSTRQGAVQETQYF. The CDR3, as DNA: TGTGCCAGTAGTACACGACAGGGGGCGGTCCAAGAGACCCAGTACTTC.

V and J are TRBV7-9 and TRBJ2-5; the D call may be TRBD1 or TRBD2 (5 bases each). This CDR3 is 15 amino acids long. Per the germline V gene, CDR1 is SEHNR and CDR2 is FQNEAQ (reference sequence). The V and J ends lost 3 bases and 1 base respectively, with 12 bases between them. CDR3 coding DNA: TGTGCCAGCAGCTTCTCCGGGACCAGCCAAGAGACCCAGTACTTC. As protein: CASSFSGTSQETQYF.

The chain carries TRBV7-9 and TRBJ1-4; possible D gene TRBD1, 5 bases. The CDR3 extends over 13 amino acids. The V and J ends lost 1 base and 16 bases respectively, with 16 bases between them. Germline V gene data show CDR1 as SEHNR and CDR2 as FQNEAQ (reference sequence). The CDR3 is CASSLGGGTSAFF. The CDR3 DNA sequence: TGTGCCAGCAGCTTAGGCGGAGGGACTAGCGCGTTTTTT. Full variable domain (remainder filled in from reference TRBV7-9 and TRBJ1-4): DTGVSQNPRHKITKRGQNVTFRCDPISEHNRLYWYRQTLGQGPEFLTYFQNEAQLEKSRLLSDRFSAERPKGSFSTLEIQRTEQGDSAMYLCASSLGGGTSAFFGSGTQLSVL.

This chain uses TRBV2 with TRBJ2-5; the match to TRBD2 covers 8 bases. From germline, CDR1 is SNHLY and CDR2 FYNNEI. The length of the CDR3 is 13 residues. The V and J ends lost 7 bases and 3 bases, in that order; junction bases with no gene match: 4. This CDR3 is CASTGGLEETQYF. CDR3 in DNA: TGTGCCAGCACGGGGGGGCTGGAAGAGACCCAGTACTTC.

In its sample, this clone was seen once. This rearrangement joins TRBV5-1 to TRBJ1-5, with D perhaps matching TRBD1 (6 bases). This CDR3 spans 12 amino acids. Looked up from germline, CDR1 is SGHRS and CDR2 is YFSETQ. The V end lost 8 bases, the J end lost 3 bases, and 9 bases lay between the germline ends. CDR3 nucleotides: TGCGCCAGTACAGGGATCAATCAGCCCCAGCATTTT. Residues: CASTGINQPQHF.

This chain joins TRBV11-2 and TRBJ1-2; 7 bases are shared with TRBD1. V trimming: 3 bases; J trimming: 4 bases; junction bases outside the gene matches: 5. The CDR3 has 14 amino acids. The germline V gene has CDR1 SGHAT and CDR2 FQNNGV. This CDR3 is CASSFGDRSYGYTF. CDR3 bases: TGTGCCAGCAGCTTCGGGGACAGATCCTATGGCTACACCTTC.

The gene calls are TRBV7-2 and TRBJ1-2, with no clear D. Germline CDR1 SGHTA, CDR2 FQGNSA. Trimming took off 1 base at V and 0 bases at J, with 6 bases between the two ends. The CDR3 length is 14 residues. The chain's CDR3 is CASSLGRSNYGYTF. The CDR3 coding sequence is TGTGCCAGCAGCTTAGGGAGGTCTAACTATGGCTACACCTTC.

This chain uses TRBV7-2 with TRBJ1-5; D is possibly TRBD1 (5 bases). The CDR3 has 16 residues. Germline CDR1 and CDR2: SGHTA and FQGNSA. Trimming left V 5 bases short and J 3 bases short, with 17 bases between. CDR3 sequence: CASSPTAGSTNQPQHF. CDR3 nucleotides: TGTGCCAGCAGCCCCACGGCAGGGAGTACCAATCAGCCCCAGCATTTT.

The chain has TRBV25-1 and TRBJ1-3, with D maybe TRBD1 (5 bases). The CDR3 is 16 amino acids. Germline CDR1 and CDR2: MGHDK and SYGVNS. Trimming left V 1 base short and J 1 base short, with 11 bases between. The CDR3 sequence: CASSEWGGASGNTIYF. Written as DNA, the CDR3 is TGTGCCAGCAGTGAATGGGGAGGGGCATCTGGAAACACCATATATTTT.

This chain joins TRBV28 and TRBJ2-2, with no clear D. With 8 bases removed from V and 7 bases from J, the gap between germline ends came to 14 bases. Germline CDR1 is MDHEN and CDR2 is SYDVKM. The CDR3 totals 13 residues. CDR3 coding DNA: TGTGCCAGCCTCGGACCCACGGGCGGGGAGCTGTTTTTT. Residues: CASLGPTGGELFF.

The J gene is TRBJ1-5, the V gene TRBV7-2; D uncertain. This CDR3 has 14 amino acids. Germline lookup yields CDR1 SGHTA and CDR2 FQGNSA. The germline V and J ends were trimmed by 1 base and 7 bases, with 11 bases remaining between them. This CDR3 is CASSLGVVYQPQHF. CDR3 nucleotides: TGTGCCAGCAGCTTAGGGGTTGTCTACCAGCCCCAGCATTTT.